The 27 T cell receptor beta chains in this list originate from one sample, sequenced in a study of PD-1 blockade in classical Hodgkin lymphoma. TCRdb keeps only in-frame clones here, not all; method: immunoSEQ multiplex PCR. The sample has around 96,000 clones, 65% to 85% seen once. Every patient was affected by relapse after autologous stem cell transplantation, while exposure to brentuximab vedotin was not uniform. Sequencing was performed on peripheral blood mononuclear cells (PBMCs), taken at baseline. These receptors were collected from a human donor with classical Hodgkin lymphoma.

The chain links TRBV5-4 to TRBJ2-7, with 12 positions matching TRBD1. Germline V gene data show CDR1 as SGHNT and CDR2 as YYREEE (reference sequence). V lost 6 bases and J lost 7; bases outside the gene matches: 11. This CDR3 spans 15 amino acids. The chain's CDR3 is CASTSGGQGAREQYF. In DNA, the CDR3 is TGTGCCAGCACCTCCGGGGGACAGGGGGCGAGGGAGCAGTACTTC.

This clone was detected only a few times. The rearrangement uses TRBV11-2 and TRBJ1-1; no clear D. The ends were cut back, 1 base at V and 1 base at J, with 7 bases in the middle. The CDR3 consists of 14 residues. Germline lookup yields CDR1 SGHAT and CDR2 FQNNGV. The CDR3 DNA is TGTGCCAGCAGCTTAGTAAGAGGGAACACTGAAGCTTTCTTT. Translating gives CASSLVRGNTEAFF.

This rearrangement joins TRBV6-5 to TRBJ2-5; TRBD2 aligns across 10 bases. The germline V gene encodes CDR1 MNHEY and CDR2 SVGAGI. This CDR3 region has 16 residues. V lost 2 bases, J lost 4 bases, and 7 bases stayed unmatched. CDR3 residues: CASSYGPSGRRETQYF. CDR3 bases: TGTGCCAGCAGTTACGGTCCTAGCGGGAGACGAGAGACCCAGTACTTC.

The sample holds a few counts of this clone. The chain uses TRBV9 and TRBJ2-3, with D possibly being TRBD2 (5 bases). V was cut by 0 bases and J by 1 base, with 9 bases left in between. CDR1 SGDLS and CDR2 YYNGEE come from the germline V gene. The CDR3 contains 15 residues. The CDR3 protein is CASSVVSERTDTQYF. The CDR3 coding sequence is TGTGCCAGCAGCGTAGTTAGCGAACGCACAGATACGCAGTATTTT.

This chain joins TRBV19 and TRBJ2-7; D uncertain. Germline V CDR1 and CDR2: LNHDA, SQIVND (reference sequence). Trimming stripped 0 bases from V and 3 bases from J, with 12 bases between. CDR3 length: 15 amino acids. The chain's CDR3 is CASSIDLWRNYEQYF. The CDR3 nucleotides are TGTGCCAGTAGTATAGATCTATGGCGGAACTACGAGCAGTACTTC.

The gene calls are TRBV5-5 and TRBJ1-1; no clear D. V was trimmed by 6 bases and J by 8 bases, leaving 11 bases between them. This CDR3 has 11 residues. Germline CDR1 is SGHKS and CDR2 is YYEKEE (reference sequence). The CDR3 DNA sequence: TGTGCCAGCAACCTGTGGGGAGAAGCTTTCTTT. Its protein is CASNLWGEAFF. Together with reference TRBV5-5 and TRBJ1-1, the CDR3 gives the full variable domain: DAGVTQSPTHLIKTRGQQVTLRCSPISGHKSVSWYQQVLGQGPQFIFQYYEKEERGRGNFPDRFSARQFPNYSSELNVNALLLGDSALYLCASNLWGEAFFGQGTRLTVV.

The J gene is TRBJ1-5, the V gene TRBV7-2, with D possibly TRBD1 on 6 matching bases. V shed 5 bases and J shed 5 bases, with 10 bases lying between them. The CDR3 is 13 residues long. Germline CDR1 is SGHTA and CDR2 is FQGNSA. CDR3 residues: CASSAGQDQPQHF. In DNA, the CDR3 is TGTGCCAGCAGCGCGGGACAAGATCAGCCCCAGCATTTT. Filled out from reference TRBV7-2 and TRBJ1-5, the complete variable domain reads GAGVSQSPSNKVTEKGKDVELRCDPISGHTALYWYRQSLGQGLEFLIYFQGNSAPDKSGLPSDRFSAERTGGSVSTLTIQRTQQEDSAVYLCASSAGQDQPQHFGDGTRLSIL.

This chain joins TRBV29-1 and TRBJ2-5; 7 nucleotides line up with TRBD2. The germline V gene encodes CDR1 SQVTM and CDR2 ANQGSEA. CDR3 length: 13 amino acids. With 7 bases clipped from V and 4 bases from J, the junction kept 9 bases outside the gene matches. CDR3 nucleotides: TGCAGCGGTGGGGATGGGGGGGGAGAGACCCAGTACTTC. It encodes CSGGDGGGETQYF.

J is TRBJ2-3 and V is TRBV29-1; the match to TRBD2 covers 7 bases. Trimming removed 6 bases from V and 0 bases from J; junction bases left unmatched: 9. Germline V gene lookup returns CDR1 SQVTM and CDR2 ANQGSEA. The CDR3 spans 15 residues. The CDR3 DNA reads TGCAGCGTAGGGCGGCTAGCGGCTAGCACAGATACGCAGTATTTT. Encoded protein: CSVGRLAASTDTQYF.

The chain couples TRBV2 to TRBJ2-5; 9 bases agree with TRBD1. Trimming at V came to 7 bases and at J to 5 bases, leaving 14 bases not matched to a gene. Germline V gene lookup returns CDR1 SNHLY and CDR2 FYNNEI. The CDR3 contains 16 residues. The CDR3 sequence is CASNREGTGGWETQYF. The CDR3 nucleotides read TGTGCCAGCAACCGAGAGGGTACAGGGGGCTGGGAGACCCAGTACTTC.

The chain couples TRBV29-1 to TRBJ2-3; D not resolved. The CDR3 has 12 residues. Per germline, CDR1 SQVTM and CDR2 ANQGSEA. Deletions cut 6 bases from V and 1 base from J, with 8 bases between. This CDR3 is CSVRVGTDTQYF. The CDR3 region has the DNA TGCAGCGTCCGAGTGGGCACAGATACGCAGTATTTT.

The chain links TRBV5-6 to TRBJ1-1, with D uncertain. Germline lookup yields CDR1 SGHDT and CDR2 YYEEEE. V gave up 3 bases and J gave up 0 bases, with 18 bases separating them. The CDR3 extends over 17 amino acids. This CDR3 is CASSSGRWSPLNTEAFF. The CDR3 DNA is TGTGCCAGCAGCTCTGGACGCTGGAGCCCCTTGAACACTGAAGCTTTCTTT.

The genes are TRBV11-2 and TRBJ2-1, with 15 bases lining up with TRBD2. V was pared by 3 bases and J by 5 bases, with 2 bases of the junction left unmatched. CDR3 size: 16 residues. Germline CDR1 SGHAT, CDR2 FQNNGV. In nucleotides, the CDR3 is TGTGCCAGCAGCTTCAGGACTAGCGGGAGGGACAATGAGCAGTTCTTC. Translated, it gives CASSFRTSGRDNEQFF.

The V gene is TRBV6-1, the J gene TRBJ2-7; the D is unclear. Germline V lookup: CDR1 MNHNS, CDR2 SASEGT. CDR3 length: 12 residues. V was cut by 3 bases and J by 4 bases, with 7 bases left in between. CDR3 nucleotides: TGTGCCAGCAGTGAGCGGCTTTACGAGCAGTACTTC. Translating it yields CASSERLYEQYF.

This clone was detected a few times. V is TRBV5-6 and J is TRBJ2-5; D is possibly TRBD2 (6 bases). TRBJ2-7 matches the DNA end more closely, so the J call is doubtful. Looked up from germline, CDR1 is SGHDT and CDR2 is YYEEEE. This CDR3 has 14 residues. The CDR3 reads CASSLTGVVYEQYF. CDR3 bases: TGTGCCAGCAGCTTGACGGGGGTGGTTTACGAGCAGTACTTC.

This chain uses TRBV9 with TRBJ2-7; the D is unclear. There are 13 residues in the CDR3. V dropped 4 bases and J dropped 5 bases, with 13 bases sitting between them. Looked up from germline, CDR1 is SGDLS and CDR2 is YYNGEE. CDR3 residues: CASSYVDADEQYF. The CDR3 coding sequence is TGTGCCAGCAGCTACGTCGATGCAGACGAGCAGTACTTC.

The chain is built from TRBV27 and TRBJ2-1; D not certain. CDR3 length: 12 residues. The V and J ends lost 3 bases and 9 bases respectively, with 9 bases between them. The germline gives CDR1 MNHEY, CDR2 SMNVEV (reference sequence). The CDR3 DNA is TGTGCCAGCAGTTTGAGTACTCGTGAGCAGTTCTTC. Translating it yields CASSLSTREQFF.

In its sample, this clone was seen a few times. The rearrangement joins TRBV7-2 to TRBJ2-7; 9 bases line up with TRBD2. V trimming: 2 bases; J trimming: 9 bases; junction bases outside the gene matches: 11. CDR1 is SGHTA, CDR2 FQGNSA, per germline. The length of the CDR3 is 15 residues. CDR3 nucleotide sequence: TGTGCCAGCAGCTTAATAAGCGGGAGGCTGGATGGGCAGTACTTC. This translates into CASSLISGRLDGQYF.

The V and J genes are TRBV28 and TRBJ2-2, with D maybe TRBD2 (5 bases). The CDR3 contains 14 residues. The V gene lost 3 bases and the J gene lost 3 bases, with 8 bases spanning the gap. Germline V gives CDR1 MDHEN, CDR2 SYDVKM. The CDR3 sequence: CASSFVRDTGELFF. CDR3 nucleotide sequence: TGTGCCAGCAGTTTCGTGCGGGACACCGGGGAGCTGTTTTTT. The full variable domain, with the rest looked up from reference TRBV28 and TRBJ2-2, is DVKVTQSSRYLVKRTGEKVFLECVQDMDHENMFWYRQDPGLGLRLIYFSYDVKMKEKGDIPEGYSVSREKKERFSLILESASTNQTSMYLCASSFVRDTGELFFGEGSRLTVL.

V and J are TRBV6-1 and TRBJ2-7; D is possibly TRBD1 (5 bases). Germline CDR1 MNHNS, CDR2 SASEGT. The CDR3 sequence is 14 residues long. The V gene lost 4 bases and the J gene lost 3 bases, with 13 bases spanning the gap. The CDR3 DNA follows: TGTGCCAGCAGTGGGTTACAGGCATTCTACGAGCAGTACTTC. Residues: CASSGLQAFYEQYF.

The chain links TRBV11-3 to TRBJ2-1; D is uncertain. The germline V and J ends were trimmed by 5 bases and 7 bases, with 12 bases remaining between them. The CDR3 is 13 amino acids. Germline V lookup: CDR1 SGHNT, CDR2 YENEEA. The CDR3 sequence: CASSPTSLNEQFF. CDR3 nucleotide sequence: TGTGCCAGCAGCCCGACCAGTTTGAATGAGCAGTTCTTC.

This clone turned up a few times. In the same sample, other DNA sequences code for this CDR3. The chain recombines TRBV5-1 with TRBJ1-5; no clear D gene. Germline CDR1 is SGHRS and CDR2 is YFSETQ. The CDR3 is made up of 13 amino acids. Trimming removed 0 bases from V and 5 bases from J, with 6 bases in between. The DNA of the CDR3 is TGCGCCAGCAGCTTGGCTGGGGATCAGCCCCAGCATTTT. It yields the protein CASSLAGDQPQHF. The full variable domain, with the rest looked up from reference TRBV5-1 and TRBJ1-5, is KAGVTQTPRYLIKTRGQQVTLSCSPISGHRSVSWYQQTPGQGLQFLFEYFSETQRNKGNFPGRFSGRQFSNSRSEMNVSTLELGDSALYLCASSLAGDQPQHFGDGTRLSIL.

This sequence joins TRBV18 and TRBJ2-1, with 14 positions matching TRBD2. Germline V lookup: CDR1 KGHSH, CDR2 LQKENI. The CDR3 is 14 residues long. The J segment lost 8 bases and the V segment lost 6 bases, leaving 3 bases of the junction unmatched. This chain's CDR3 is CASSRLAGGDEQFF. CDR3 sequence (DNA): TGTGCCAGCTCGCGACTAGCGGGAGGGGATGAGCAGTTCTTC.

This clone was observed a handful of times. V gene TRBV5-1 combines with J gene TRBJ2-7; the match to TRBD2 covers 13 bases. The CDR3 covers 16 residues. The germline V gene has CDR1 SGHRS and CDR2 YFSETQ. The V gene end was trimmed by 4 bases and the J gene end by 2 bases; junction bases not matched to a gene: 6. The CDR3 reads CASSAGLAGRTYEQYF. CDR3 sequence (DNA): TGCGCCAGCAGCGCGGGACTAGCGGGAAGGACCTACGAGCAGTACTTC.

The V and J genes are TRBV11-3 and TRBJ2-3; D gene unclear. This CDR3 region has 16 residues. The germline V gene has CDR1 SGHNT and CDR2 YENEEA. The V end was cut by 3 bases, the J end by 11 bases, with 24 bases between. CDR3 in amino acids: CASSLGSATSTVGQYF. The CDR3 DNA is TGTGCCAGCAGCTTGGGGTCTGCGACCAGCACGGTGGGGCAGTATTTT.

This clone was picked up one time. In DNA, the CDR3 is TGCGCCAGCAGTGGAGGGAGGTGGGGAGGGTACAATGAGCAGTTCTTC. This encodes CASSGGRWGGYNEQFF. The rearrangement uses TRBV5-1 and TRBJ2-1, with 7 bases lining up with TRBD2. This CDR3 has 16 amino acids. J gave up 4 bases and V 5 bases, and 12 bases lay outside the gene matches. Germline CDR1 SGHRS, CDR2 YFSETQ.

CDR3 loop: CASTYSGGDPYEQYF. In DNA, the CDR3 is TGTGCCAGCACCTATAGCGGGGGTGATCCCTACGAGCAGTACTTC. The V and J genes are TRBV28 and TRBJ2-7, with 9 nucleotides matching TRBD2. Germline loops: CDR1 MDHEN, CDR2 SYDVKM. The V and J ends lost 7 bases and 2 bases, in that order; junction bases with no gene match: 9. There are 15 residues in the CDR3. The full variable domain, with the rest looked up from reference TRBV28 and TRBJ2-7, is DVKVTQSSRYLVKRTGEKVFLECVQDMDHENMFWYRQDPGLGLRLIYFSYDVKMKEKGDIPEGYSVSREKKERFSLILESASTNQTSMYLCASTYSGGDPYEQYFGPGTRLTVT.